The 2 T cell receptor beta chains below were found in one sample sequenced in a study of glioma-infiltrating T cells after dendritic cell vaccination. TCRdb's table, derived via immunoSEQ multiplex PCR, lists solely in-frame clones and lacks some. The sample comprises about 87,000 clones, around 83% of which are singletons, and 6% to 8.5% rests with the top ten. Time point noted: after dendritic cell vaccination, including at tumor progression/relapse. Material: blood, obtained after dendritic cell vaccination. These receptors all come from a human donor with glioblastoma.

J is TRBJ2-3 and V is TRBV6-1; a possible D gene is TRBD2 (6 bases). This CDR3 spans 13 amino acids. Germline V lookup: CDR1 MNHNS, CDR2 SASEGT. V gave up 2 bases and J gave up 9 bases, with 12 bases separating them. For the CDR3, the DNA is TGTGCCAGCAGTGAATCACTAGCCCGCACGCAGTATTTT. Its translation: CASSESLARTQYF.

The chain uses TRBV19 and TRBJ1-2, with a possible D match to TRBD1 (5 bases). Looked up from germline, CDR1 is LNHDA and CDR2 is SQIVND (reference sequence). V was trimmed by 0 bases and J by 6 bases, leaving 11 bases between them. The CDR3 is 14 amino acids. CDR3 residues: CASSIDRIGDGYTF. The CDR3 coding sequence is TGTGCCAGTAGTATAGATCGAATAGGGGATGGCTACACCTTC.